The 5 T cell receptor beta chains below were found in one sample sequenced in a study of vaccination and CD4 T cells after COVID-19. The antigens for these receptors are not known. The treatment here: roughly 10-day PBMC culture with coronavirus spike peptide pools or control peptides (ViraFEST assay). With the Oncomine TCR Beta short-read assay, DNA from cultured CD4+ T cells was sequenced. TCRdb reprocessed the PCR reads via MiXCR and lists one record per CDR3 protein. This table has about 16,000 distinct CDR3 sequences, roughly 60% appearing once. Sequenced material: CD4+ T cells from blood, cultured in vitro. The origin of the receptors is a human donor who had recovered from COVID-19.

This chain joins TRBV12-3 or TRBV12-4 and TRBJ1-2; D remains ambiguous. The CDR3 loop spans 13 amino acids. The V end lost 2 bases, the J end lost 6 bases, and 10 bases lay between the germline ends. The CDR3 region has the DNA TGTGCCAGCAGTTTACCGGACCGAAATGGCTACACCTTC. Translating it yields CASSLPDRNGYTF.

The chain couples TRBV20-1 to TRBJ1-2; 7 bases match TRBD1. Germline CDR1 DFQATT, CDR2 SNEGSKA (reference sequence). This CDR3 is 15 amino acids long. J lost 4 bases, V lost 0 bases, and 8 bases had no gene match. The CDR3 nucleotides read TGCAGTGCTAGAGATTCGCAGGGGGAGCCCTATGGCTACACCTTC. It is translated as CSARDSQGEPYGYTF.

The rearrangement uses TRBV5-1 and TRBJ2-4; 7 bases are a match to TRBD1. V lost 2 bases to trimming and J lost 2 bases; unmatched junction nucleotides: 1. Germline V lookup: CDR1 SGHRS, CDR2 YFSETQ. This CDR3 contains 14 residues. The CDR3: CASSLQGTKNIQYF. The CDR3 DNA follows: TGCGCCAGCAGCTTACAGGGGACCAAAAACATTCAGTACTTC.

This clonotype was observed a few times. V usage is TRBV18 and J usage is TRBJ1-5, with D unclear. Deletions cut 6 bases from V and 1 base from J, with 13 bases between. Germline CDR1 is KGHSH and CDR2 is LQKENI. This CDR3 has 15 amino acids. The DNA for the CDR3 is TGTGCCAGCTCGGAAGGGATAGGAAGCAATCAGCCCCAGCATTTT. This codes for CASSEGIGSNQPQHF. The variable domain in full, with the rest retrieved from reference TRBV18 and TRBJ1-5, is NAGVMQNPRHLVRRRGQEARLRCSPMKGHSHVYWYRQLPEEGLKFMVYLQKENIIDESGMPKERFSAEFPKEGPSILRIQQVVRGDSAAYFCASSEGIGSNQPQHFGDGTRLSIL.

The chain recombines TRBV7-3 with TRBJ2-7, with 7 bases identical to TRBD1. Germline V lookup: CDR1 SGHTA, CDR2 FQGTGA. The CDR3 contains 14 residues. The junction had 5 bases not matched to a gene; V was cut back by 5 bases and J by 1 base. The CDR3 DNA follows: TGTGCCAGCAGCCGGGACAGCCAATCCTACGAGCAGTACTTC. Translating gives CASSRDSQSYEQYF. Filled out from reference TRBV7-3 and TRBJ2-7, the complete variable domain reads GAGVSQTPSNKVTEKGKYVELRCDPISGHTALYWYRQSLGQGPEFLIYFQGTGAADDSGLPNDRFFAVRPEGSVSTLKIQRTERGDSAVYLCASSRDSQSYEQYFGPGTRLTVT.